This T cell receptor beta chain was sequenced for a study of identical twins. TCRdb re-called the 5' RACE reads with MiXCR, one entry per CDR3 protein. The sample lists under 900,000 distinct CDR3 sequences, around a sixth occurring once. General study points: Conclusions leaned on cross-sectional statistical analysis and did not track the same donors over time. Twins showed weaker excess sharing in their beta out-of-frame sequences.

This CDR3 is built from 16 residues. Germline CDR1 reads KGHDR; CDR2 reads SFDVKD. V gave up 3 bases and J gave up 7 bases; unmatched junction bases: 4. This clonotype was observed many times. Its antigen is as yet unknown. These sequences were also reported in another study, on T cells expressing NK-cell markers. From that report: The study sequenced eight donors, seven HCMV-seropositive and one seronegative. These clonotypes, the leaders elsewhere, also led the CD3+CD56-NKG2C+ fraction in a few donors.

Sequencing was done on a sample of PBMCs. V usage is TRBV24-1 and J usage is TRBJ2-1; 14 bases are a match to TRBD2. The TCR sequence derives from a woman in her late teens or twenties in good health. Here the CDR3 reads CATSDPRTSGRNEQFF. The CDR3 DNA is TGTGCCACCAGTGATCCGAGGACTAGCGGGAGGAATGAGCAGTTCTTC.